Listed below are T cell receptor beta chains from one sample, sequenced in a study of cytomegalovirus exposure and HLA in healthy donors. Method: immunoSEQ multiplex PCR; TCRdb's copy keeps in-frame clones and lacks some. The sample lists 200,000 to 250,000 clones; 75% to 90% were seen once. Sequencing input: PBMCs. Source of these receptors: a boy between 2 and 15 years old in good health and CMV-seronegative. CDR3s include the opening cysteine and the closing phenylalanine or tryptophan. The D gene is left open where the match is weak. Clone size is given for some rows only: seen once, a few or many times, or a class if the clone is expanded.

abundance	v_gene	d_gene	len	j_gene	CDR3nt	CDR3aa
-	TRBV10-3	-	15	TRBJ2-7	TGTGCCATCAGTGGAAAGGACTCCGTATCCTACGAGCAGTACTTC	CAISGKDSVSYEQYF
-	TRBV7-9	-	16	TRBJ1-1	TGTGCCAGCAGCTTACCCTGGGGAGGGAAGGCAGGTGAAGCTTTCTTT	CASSLPWGGKAGEAFF
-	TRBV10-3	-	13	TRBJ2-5	TGTGCCACCGGCCCCCGAGAGGGAGAGACCCAGTACTTC	CATGPREGETQYF
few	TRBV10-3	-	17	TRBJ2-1	TGTGCCATCAGTGAGTCGGGGGCAGGTTCAAGTGACAATGAGCAGTTCTTC	CAISESGAGSSDNEQFF
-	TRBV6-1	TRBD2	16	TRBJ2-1	TGTGCCAGCAGTGAAGTGGGTAGCGGGAGTTTGCATGAGCAGTTCTTC	CASSEVGSGSLHEQFF
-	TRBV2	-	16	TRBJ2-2	TGTGCCAGCAGTGAAGCGAGGCTCGGGGATGGGGGGGAGCTGTTTTTT	CASSEARLGDGGELFF
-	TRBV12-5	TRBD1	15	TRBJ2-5	TGTGCTAGTGGTTTGGGACAGGGGGCTGGGGAGACCCAGTACTTC	CASGLGQGAGETQYF
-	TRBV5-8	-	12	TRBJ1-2	TGTGCCAGCACCCCCTTGAGGGTTGGCTACACCTTC	CASTPLRVGYTF
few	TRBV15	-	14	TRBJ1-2	TGTGCCACCAGCAGCTCCACACAAAACTATGGCTACACCTTC	CATSSSTQNYGYTF
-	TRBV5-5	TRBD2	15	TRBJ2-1	TGTGCCAGCAGCTTGAGACTAGCGGAATACAATGAGCAGTTCTTC	CASSLRLAEYNEQFF
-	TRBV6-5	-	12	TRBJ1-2	TGTGCCACCCGGACAGTTCACTATGGCTACACCTTC	CATRTVHYGYTF
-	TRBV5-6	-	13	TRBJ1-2	TGTGCCAGCAGCTCGACAGCTAACTATGGCTACACCTTC	CASSSTANYGYTF
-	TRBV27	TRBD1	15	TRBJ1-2	TGTGCCAGCAGTCTCGGGACAGGGGGGGTCTATGGCTACACCTTC	CASSLGTGGVYGYTF
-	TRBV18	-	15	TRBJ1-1	TGTGCCAGCTCACTCCTAGGGCAGGGGAACACTGAAGCTTTCTTT	CASSLLGQGNTEAFF
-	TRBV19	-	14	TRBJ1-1	TGTGCCAGTAGTTGGGACACGCTGAACACTGAAGCTTTCTTT	CASSWDTLNTEAFF
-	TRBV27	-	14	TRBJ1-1	-	CASSFGPGPTEAFF
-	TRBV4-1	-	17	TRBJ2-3	TGCGCCAGCAGCCAAGATCAAGGGGGTTTTGGTGGAGATACGCAGTATTTT	CASSQDQGGFGGDTQYF
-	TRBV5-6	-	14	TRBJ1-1	TGTGCCAGCAGCTCGGCCCCCCCGGGGGCTGAAGCTTTCTTT	CASSSAPPGAEAFF
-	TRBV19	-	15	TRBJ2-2	TGTGCCAGTAGTACGGGGGGCACGGCCACCGGGGAGCTGTTTTTT	CASSTGGTATGELFF
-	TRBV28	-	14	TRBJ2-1	TGTGCCAGCAGCTACAGGGGGGGCTACAATGAGCAGTTCTTC	CASSYRGGYNEQFF
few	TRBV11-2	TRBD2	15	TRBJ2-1	TGTGCCAGCAGCTTACCTAGCGGGGACTACAATGAGCAGTTCTTC	CASSLPSGDYNEQFF
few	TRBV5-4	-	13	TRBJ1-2	TGTGCCAGCAGCACGACAGCTAACTATGGCTACACCTTC	CASSTTANYGYTF
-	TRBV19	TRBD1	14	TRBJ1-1	TGTGCCAGTCTCCCATGGGACAGCAACACTGAAGCTTTCTTT	CASLPWDSNTEAFF
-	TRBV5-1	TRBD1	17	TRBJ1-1	TGCGCCAGCAGCTTGGTATGGGCCGGGACAGGAGATACTGAAGCTTTCTTT	CASSLVWAGTGDTEAFF
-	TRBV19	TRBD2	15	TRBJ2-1	TGTGCCAGTAGTATGGTCCTAGCGGGAGGGGATGAGCAGTTCTTC	CASSMVLAGGDEQFF
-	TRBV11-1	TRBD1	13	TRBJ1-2	TGTGCCAGCAGCAGGGACAGAAACTATGGCTACACCTTC	CASSRDRNYGYTF
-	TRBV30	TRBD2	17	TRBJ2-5	TGTGCCTGGAGTGTACCCCTCCTGACTAGCGGTGGAGAGACCCAGTACTTC	CAWSVPLLTSGGETQYF
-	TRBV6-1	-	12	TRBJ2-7	TGTGCCAGCACTGAGAGGGCACACGAGCAGTACTTC	CASTERAHEQYF
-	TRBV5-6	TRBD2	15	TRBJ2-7	TGTGCCAGCAGCCCGGGACTAGCGGGAACCTACGAGCAGTACTTC	CASSPGLAGTYEQYF
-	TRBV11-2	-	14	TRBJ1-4	TGTGCCAGCAGGGGAGCAGGAGGCGATTGGAAACTGTTTTTT	CASRGAGGDWKLFF
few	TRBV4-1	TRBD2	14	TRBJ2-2	TGCGCCAGCAGCCAGGCGGGGGGCCCCGGGGAGCTGTTTTTT	CASSQAGGPGELFF
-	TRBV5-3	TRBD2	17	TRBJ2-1	TGTGCCAGAAGCTTGGTGGTGCGGGGGGTGTCCTACAATGAGCAGTTCTTC	CARSLVVRGVSYNEQFF
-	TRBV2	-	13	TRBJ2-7	TGTGCCAGCAGTGAGGGCAGGGCCTACGAGCAGTACTTC	CASSEGRAYEQYF
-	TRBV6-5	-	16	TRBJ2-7	TGTGCCAGCAGTTACTCGAGGGACACCTTTACCTACGAGCAGTACTTC	CASSYSRDTFTYEQYF
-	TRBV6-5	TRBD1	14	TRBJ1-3	TGTGCCAGCAGTTCAGGGGGCAAGGGGAACACCATATATTTT	CASSSGGKGNTIYF
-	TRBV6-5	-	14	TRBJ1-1	TGTGCCAGCAGTTACTCGATGGGGGCCACTGAAGCTTTCTTT	CASSYSMGATEAFF
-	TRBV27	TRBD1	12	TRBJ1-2	TGTGCCAGCAAGACAGGGGGGGATGGCTACACCTTC	CASKTGGDGYTF
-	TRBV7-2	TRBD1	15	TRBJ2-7	TGTGCCAGCAGCATCACCGGGACAGGGGGCGGCGAGCAGTACTTC	CASSITGTGGGEQYF
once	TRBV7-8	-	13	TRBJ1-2	TGTGCCAGCGCTGGCGGAACTAACTATGGCTACACCTTC	CASAGGTNYGYTF
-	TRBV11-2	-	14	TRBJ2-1	TGTGCCAGCAGCTTAGGAGGGGGGGCGAATGAGCAGTTCTTC	CASSLGGGANEQFF